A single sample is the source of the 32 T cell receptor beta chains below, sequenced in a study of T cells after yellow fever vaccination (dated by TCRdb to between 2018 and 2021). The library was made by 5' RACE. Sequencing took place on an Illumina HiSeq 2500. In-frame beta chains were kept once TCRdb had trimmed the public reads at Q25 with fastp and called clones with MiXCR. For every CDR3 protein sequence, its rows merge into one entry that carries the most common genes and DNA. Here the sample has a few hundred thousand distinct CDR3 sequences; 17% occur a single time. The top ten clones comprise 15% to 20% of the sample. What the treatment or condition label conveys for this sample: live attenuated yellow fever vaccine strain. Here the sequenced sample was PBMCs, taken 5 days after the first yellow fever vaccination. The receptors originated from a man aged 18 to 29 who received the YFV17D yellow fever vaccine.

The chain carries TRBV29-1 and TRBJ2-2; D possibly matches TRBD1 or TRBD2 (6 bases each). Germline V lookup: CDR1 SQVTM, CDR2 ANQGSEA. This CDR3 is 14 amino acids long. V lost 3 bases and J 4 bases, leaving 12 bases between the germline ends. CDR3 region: CSVDVGGGTGELFF. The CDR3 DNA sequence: TGCAGCGTTGATGTCGGGGGCGGCACCGGGGAGCTGTTTTTT.

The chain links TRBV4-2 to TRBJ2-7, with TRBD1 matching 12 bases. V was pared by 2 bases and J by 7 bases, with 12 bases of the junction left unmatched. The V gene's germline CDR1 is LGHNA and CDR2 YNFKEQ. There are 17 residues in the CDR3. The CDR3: CASSQLIRDRGRREQYF. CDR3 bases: TGTGCCAGCAGCCAACTAATCCGGGACAGGGGGCGGAGGGAGCAGTACTTC.

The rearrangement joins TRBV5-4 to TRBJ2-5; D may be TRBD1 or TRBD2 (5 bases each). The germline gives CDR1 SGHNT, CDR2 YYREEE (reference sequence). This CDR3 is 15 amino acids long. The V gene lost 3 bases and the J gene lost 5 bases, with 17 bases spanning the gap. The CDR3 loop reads CASSSTGPVGETQYF. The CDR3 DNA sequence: TGTGCCAGCAGCTCCACGGGACCCGTGGGTGAGACCCAGTACTTC.

CDR3 sequence (DNA): TGCGCCAGCAGCAGGCAGACGACGGGGAACACTGAAGCTTTCTTT. Translated, it gives CASSRQTTGNTEAFF. The chain joins TRBV5-1 to TRBJ1-1; D gene uncertain. The CDR3 totals 15 residues. V was cut by 4 bases and J by 1 base, with 14 bases left in between. Germline V CDR1 and CDR2: SGHRS, YFSETQ.

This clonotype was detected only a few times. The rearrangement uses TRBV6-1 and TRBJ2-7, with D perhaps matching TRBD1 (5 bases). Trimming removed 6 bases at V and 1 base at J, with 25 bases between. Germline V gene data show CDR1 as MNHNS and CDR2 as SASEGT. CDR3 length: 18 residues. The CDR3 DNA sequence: TGTGCCAGCAGCCTAATGGAGACAGCACGATTGCTATCCTACGAGCAGTACTTC. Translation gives CASSLMETARLLSYEQYF.

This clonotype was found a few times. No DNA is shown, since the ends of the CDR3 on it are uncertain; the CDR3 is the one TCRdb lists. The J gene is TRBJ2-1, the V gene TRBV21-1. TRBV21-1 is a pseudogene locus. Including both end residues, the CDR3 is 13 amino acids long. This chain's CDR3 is CASKKGYECEQFF.

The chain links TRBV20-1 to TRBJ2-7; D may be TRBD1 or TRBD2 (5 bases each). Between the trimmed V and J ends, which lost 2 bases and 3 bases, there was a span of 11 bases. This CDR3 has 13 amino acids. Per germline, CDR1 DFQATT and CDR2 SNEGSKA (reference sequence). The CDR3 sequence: CSARRDLGYEQYV. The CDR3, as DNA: TGCAGTGCTAGAAGGGACCTGGGCTACGAGCAGTACGTC.

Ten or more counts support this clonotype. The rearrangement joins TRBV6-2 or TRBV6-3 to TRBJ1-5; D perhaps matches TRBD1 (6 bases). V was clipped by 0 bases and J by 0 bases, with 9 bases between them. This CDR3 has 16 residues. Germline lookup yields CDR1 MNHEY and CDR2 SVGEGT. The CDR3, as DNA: TGTGCCAGCAGTTACTCTACAGGGTCTAGCAATCAGCCCCAGCATTTT. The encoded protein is CASSYSTGSSNQPQHF.

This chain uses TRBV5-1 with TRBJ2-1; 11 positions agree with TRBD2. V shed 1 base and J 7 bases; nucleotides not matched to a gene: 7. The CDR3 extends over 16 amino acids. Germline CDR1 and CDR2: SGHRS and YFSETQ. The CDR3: CASSLPGVAGGNEQFF. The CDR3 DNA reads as TGCGCCAGCAGCTTGCCCGGGGTAGCGGGGGGGAATGAGCAGTTCTTC. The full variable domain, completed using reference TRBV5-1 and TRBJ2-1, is KAGVTQTPRYLIKTRGQQVTLSCSPISGHRSVSWYQQTPGQGLQFLFEYFSETQRNKGNFPGRFSGRQFSNSRSEMNVSTLELGDSALYLCASSLPGVAGGNEQFFGPGTRLTVL.

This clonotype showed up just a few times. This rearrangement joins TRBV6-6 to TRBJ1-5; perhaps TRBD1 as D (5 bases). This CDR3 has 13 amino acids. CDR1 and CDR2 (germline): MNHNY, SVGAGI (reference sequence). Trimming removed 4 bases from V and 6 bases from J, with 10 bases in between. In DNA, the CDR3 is TGTGCCAGCAGTTTGACAGCCGGTCAGCCCCAGCATTTT. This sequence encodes CASSLTAGQPQHF.

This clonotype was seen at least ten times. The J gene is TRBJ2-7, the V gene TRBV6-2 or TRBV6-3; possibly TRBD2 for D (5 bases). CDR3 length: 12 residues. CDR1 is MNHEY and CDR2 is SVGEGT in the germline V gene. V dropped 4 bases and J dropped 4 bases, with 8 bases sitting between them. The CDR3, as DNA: TGTGCCAGCAGTTGGACGGGGTACGAGCAGTACGTC. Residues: CASSWTGYEQYV.

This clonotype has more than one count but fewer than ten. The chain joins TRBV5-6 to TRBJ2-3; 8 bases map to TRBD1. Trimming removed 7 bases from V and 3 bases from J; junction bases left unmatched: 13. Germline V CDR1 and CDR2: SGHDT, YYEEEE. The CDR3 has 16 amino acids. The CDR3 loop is CASSLIQGAGTDTQYF. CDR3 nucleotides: TGTGCCAGCTCCTTAATCCAGGGGGCAGGGACAGATACGCAGTATTTT.

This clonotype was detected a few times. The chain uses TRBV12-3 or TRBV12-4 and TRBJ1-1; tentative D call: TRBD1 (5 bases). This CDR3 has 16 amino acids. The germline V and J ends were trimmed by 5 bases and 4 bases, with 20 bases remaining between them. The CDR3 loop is CASSPTPGGARTEAFF. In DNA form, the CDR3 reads TGTGCCAGCAGTCCCACCCCGGGAGGGGCGCGCACTGAAGCTTTCTTT.

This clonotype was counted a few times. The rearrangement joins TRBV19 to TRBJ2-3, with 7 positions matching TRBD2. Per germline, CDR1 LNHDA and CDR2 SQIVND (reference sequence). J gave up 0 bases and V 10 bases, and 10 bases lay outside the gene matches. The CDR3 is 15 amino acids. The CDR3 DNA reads TGTGCCACCAGGGAGGGACCGGGGAGCACAGATACGCAGTATTTT. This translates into CATREGPGSTDTQYF.

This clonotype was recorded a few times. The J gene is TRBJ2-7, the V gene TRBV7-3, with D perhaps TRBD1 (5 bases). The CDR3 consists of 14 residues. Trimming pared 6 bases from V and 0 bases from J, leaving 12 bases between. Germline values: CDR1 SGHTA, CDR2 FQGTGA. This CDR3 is CASRSTAGSYEQYF. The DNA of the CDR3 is TGTGCCAGCAGGTCGACAGCCGGCTCCTACGAGCAGTACTTC.

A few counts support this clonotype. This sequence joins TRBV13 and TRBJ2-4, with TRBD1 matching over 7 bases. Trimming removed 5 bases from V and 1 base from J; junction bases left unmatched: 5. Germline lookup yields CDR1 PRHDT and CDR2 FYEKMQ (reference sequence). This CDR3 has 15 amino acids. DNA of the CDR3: TGTGCCAGCAGCCAGCAGGGGGAGGCCAAAAACATTCAGTACTTC. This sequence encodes CASSQQGEAKNIQYF.

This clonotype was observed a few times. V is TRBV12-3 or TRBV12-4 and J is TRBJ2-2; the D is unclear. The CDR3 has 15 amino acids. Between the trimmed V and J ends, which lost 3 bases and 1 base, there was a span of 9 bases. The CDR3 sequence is CASSLGAGNTGELFF. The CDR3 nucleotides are TGTGCCAGCAGTTTGGGCGCAGGGAACACCGGGGAGCTGTTTTTT.

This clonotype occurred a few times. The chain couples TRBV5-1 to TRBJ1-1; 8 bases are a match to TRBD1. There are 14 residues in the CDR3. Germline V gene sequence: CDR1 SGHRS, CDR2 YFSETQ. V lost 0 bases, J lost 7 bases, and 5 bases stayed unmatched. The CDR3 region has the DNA TGCGCCAGCAGCTTGGCCGGGACAGGTCATGAAGCTTTCTTT. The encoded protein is CASSLAGTGHEAFF.

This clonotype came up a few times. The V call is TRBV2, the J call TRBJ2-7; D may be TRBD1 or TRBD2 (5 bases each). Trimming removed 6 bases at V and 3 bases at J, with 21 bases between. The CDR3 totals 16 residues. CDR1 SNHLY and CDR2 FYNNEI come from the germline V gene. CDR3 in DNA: TGTGCCAGCAGAAATCCCGCCGGACGGGGCGGCTACGAGCAGTACTTC. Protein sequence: CASRNPAGRGGYEQYF.

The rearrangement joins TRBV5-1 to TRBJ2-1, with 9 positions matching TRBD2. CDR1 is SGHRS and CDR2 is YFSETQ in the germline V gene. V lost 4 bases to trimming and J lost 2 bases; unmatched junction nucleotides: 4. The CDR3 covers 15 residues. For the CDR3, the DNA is TGCGCCAGCAGCGGAGGACTAGCGCCCTACAATGAGCAGTTCTTC. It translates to CASSGGLAPYNEQFF.

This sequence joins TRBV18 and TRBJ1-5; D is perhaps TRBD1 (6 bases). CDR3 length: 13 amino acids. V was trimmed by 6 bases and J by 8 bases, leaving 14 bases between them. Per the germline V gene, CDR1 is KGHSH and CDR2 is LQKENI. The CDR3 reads CASSPTGFEPQHF. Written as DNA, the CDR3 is TGTGCCAGCTCCCCGACAGGTTTTGAGCCCCAGCATTTT.

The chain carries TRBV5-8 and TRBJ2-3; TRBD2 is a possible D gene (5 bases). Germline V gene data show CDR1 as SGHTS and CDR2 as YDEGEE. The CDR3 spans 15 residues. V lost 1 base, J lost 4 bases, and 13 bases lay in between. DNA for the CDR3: TGTGCCAGCAGCTTGTTCCGGGGAGATCCAGATACGCAGTATTTT. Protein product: CASSLFRGDPDTQYF.

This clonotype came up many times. The CDR3 sequence is CASSPLGSSYNEQFF. In DNA form, the CDR3 reads TGTGCCAGCTCACCCCTCGGGAGCTCCTACAATGAGCAGTTCTTC. The chain joins TRBV18 to TRBJ2-1; D might be TRBD2 (6 bases). The V and J ends lost 3 bases and 0 bases respectively, with 9 bases between them. The CDR3 runs 15 residues. Germline V CDR1 and CDR2: KGHSH, LQKENI.

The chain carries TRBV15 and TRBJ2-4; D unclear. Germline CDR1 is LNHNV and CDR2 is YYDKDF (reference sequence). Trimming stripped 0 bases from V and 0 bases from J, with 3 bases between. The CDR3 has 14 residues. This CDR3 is CATSRDRAKNIQYF. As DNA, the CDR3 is TGTGCCACCAGCAGAGACAGAGCCAAAAACATTCAGTACTTC.

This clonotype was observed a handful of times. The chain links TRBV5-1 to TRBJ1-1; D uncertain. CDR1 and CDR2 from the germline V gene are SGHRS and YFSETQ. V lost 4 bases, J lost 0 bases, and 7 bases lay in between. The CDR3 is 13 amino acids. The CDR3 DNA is TGCGCCAGCAGCACCGACCTGAACACTGAAGCTTTCTTT. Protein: CASSTDLNTEAFF.

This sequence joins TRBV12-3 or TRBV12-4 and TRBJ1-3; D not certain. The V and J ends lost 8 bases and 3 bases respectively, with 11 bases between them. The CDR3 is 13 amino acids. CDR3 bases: TGTGCCAGCCAGCAGTCGTATGGAAACACCATATATTTT. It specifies CASQQSYGNTIYF.

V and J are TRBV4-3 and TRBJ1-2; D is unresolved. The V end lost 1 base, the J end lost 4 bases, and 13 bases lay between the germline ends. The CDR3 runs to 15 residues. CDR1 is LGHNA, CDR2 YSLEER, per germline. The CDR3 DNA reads TGCGCCAGCAGCCAAGGGTCTTTTATACCCTATGGCTACACCTTC. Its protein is CASSQGSFIPYGYTF.

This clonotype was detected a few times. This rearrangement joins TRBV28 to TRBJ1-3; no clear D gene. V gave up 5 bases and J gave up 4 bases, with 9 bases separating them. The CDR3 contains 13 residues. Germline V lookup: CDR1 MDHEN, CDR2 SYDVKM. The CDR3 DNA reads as TGTGCCAGCAGTGGACGGCCGGGAAACACCATATATTTT. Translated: CASSGRPGNTIYF.

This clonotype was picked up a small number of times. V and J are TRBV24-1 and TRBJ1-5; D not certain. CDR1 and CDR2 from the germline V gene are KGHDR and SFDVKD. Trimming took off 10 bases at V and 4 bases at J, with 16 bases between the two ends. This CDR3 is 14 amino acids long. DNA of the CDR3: TGTGCCACAGTCCGGGGAGGAGATAATCAGCCCCAGCATTTT. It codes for CATVRGGDNQPQHF.

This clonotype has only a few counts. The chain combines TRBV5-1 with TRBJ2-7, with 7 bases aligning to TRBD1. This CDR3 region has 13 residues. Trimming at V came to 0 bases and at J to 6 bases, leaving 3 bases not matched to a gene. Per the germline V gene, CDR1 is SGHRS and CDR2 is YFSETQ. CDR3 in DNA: TGCGCCAGCAGCTTGGGAACAGGGGCCGAGCAGTACGTC. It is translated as CASSLGTGAEQYV.

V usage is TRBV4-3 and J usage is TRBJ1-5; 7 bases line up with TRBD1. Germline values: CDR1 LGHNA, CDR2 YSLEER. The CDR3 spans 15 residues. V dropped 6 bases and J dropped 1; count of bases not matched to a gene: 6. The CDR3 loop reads CASSPGGRSNQPQHF. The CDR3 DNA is TGCGCCAGCAGTCCAGGGGGGCGCAGCAATCAGCCCCAGCATTTT.

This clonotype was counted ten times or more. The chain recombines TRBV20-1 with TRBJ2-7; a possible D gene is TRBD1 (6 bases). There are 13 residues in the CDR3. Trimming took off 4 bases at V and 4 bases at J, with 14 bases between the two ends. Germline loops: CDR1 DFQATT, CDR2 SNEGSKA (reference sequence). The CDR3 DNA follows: TGCAGTGCTACCCAATTTAGGGGGTACGAGCAGTACTTC. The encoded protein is CSATQFRGYEQYF.